The 26 T cell receptor beta chains given below trace back to one sample, sequenced in a study of blood T cell repertoires in COVID-19. Clones were read by immunoSEQ multiplex PCR, and TCRdb kept only the in-frame ones, dropping some. The data show under 75,000 clones, approximately 89% seen once. Sequences were obtained from peripheral blood. The source is a human donor in a cohort sampled during active COVID-19.

This CDR3 reads CASMGGESYEQYF. The DNA of the CDR3 is TGCGCCTCCATGGGCGGGGAAAGCTACGAGCAGTACTTC. The gene calls are TRBV10-2 and TRBJ2-7; D perhaps matches TRBD2 (6 bases). With 11 bases removed from V and 3 bases from J, the gap between germline ends came to 17 bases. CDR3 length equals 13 residues. Germline CDR1 WSHSY, CDR2 SAAADI.

The chain combines TRBV27 with TRBJ2-1, with 13 bases matching TRBD2. The CDR3 contains 15 residues. Trimming at V came to 3 bases and at J to 7 bases, leaving 3 bases not matched to a gene. Germline CDR1 reads MNHEY; CDR2 reads SMNVEV (reference sequence). The CDR3: CASSLTSGRKNEQFF. CDR3 sequence (DNA): TGTGCCAGCAGTTTGACTAGCGGGAGGAAGAATGAGCAGTTCTTC.

A single count supports this clone. The J gene is TRBJ1-1, the V gene TRBV3-1 (or the pseudogene TRBV3-2); TRBD1 might be the D (5 bases). The length of the CDR3 is 12 residues. Germline CDR1 LGHDT, CDR2 YNNKEL (reference sequence). V was trimmed by 3 bases and J by 7 bases, leaving 9 bases between them. CDR3: CASSHGGGEAFF. CDR3 DNA sequence: TGTGCCAGCAGCCACGGGGGGGGTGAAGCTTTCTTT.

V and J are TRBV4-1 and TRBJ1-1; no firm D call. The CDR3 has 15 residues. Germline V lookup: CDR1 MGHRA, CDR2 YSYEKL. V was cut by 0 bases and J by 7 bases, with 15 bases left in between. The CDR3: CASSQEAALQGEAFF. CDR3 in DNA: TGCGCCAGCAGCCAAGAAGCGGCTTTACAAGGTGAAGCTTTCTTT.

This clone was observed a single time. This chain links TRBV2 with TRBJ2-5; 8 nucleotides agree with TRBD2. This CDR3 comprises 14 residues. V lost 7 bases and J lost 2; bases outside the gene matches: 6. Germline values: CDR1 SNHLY, CDR2 FYNNEI. This chain's CDR3 is CASTTGGLQETQYF. CDR3 DNA: TGTGCCAGCACTACGGGAGGGCTACAAGAGACCCAGTACTTC. The whole variable domain, remainder taken from reference TRBV2 and TRBJ2-5, is EPEVTQTPSHQVTQMGQEVILRCVPISNHLYFYWYRQILGQKVEFLVSFYNNEISEKSEIFDDQFSVERPDGSNFTLKIRSTKLEDSAMYFCASTTGGLQETQYFGPGTRLLVL.

The V and J genes are TRBV3-1 (or the pseudogene TRBV3-2) and TRBJ2-1; 15 bases line up with TRBD2. V lost 0 bases and J lost 7; bases outside the gene matches: 10. The CDR3 length is 19 residues. In germline, CDR1 is LGHDT, CDR2 YNNKEL (reference sequence). The CDR3 loop is CASSQDRTSGRGRRNEQFF. The CDR3 DNA follows: TGTGCCAGCAGCCAAGATCGGACTAGCGGGAGGGGACGGCGGAATGAGCAGTTCTTC.

J is TRBJ1-4 and V is TRBV10-3; 8 bases map to TRBD1. This CDR3 comprises 15 residues. Germline values: CDR1 ENHRY, CDR2 SYGVKD. Unmatched junction bases numbered 8, after V lost 3 bases and J lost 8 bases. The CDR3 sequence is CAISDGGQAGEKLFF. CDR3 bases: TGTGCCATCAGTGATGGGGGACAGGCCGGCGAAAAACTGTTTTTT.

The chain joins TRBV4-3 to TRBJ1-1; TRBD1 is a possible D gene (6 bases). The CDR3 runs to 20 residues. The V gene's germline CDR1 is LGHNA and CDR2 YSLEER. V was shortened by 1 base and J by 0 bases, with 24 bases between the two germline ends. The DNA of the CDR3 is TGCGCCAGCAGCCAAGGGGGGCCAGGGCCGATACCGAAGATGAACACTGAAGCTTTCTTT. Its translation is CASSQGGPGPIPKMNTEAFF.

The chain uses TRBV6-5 and TRBJ2-7, with a weak D call TRBD2 (6 bases). This CDR3 is built from 16 residues. CDR1 and CDR2 from the germline V gene are MNHEY and SVGAGI. The ends were cut back, 2 bases at V and 4 bases at J, with 18 bases in the middle. The CDR3 spells CASSYRALAGRYEQYF. For the CDR3, the DNA is TGTGCCAGCAGTTACCGCGCCTTGGCAGGGAGGTACGAGCAGTACTTC.

V is TRBV24-1 and J is TRBJ2-2, with a weak D call TRBD1 (5 bases). Trimming removed 7 bases at V and 6 bases at J, with 8 bases between. The CDR3 has 12 amino acids. CDR1 and CDR2 (germline): KGHDR, SFDVKD. The CDR3 here is CATSMTAGELFF. In DNA, the CDR3 is TGTGCCACCAGCATGACAGCCGGGGAGCTGTTTTTT.

This clone was observed a few times. J is TRBJ1-1 and V is TRBV20-1; unclear D gene. Germline lookup yields CDR1 DFQATT and CDR2 SNEGSKA (reference sequence). CDR3 size: 11 residues. Trimming took 2 bases from V and 7 from J, leaving 8 bases between them. In nucleotides, the CDR3 is TGCAGTGCTAGAACTCAGGTTGAAGCTTTCTTT. It is translated as CSARTQVEAFF.

The gene calls are TRBV27 and TRBJ2-7, with 11 positions matching TRBD2. The junction had 3 bases not matched to a gene; V was cut back by 6 bases and J by 2 bases. This CDR3 region has 14 residues. Germline lookup yields CDR1 MNHEY and CDR2 SMNVEV (reference sequence). CDR3 nucleotide sequence: TGTGCCAGCAGGAGACTAGCGGGAACCTACGAGCAGTACTTC. This gives the protein CASRRLAGTYEQYF.

V and J are TRBV6-1 and TRBJ2-6, with TRBD1 matching over 8 bases. Germline V gene data show CDR1 as MNHNS and CDR2 as SASEGT. The CDR3 is 14 amino acids. The V and J ends lost 3 bases and 12 bases, in that order; junction bases with no gene match: 7. The DNA for the CDR3 is TGTGCCAGCAGTGAGACAGGGGAACACGGCGTCCTGACTTTC. Residues: CASSETGEHGVLTF.

The genes are TRBV19 and TRBJ2-5; 8 bases are a match to TRBD2. V trimming: 5 bases; J trimming: 2 bases; junction bases outside the gene matches: 4. The CDR3 runs 14 residues. Per germline, CDR1 LNHDA and CDR2 SQIVND (reference sequence). DNA of the CDR3: TGTGCCAGTAGTCCGCGGGGGGCTCAAGAGACCCAGTACTTC. Encoded protein: CASSPRGAQETQYF. Drawing the rest from reference TRBV19 and TRBJ2-5, the complete variable domain is DGGITQSPKYLFRKEGQNVTLSCEQNLNHDAMYWYRQDPGQGLRLIYYSQIVNDFQKGDIAEGYSVSREKKESFPLTVTSAQKNPTAFYLCASSPRGAQETQYFGPGTRLLVL.

The gene calls are TRBV28 and TRBJ2-1; TRBD1 aligns across 11 bases. After removal of 4 bases from V and 6 bases from J, the junction contained 8 bases not matched to a gene. Germline V gene data show CDR1 as MDHEN and CDR2 as SYDVKM. This CDR3 has 16 residues. The CDR3 here is CASSSSGTGGVNEQFF. The CDR3 DNA follows: TGTGCCAGCAGTTCCTCCGGGACAGGGGGGGTCAATGAGCAGTTCTTC.

The chain employs TRBV7-9 and TRBJ2-7, with 11 bases aligning to TRBD2. V was pared by 5 bases and J by 5 bases, with 20 bases of the junction left unmatched. This CDR3 has 19 residues. Looked up from germline, CDR1 is SEHNR and CDR2 is FQNEAQ (reference sequence). CDR3 amino acids: CASSHIPRTSGYLSDEQYF. CDR3 coding DNA: TGTGCCAGCAGCCATATTCCGCGGACTAGCGGGTACCTTTCCGACGAGCAGTACTTC.

The count of this clone is one. The chain is built from TRBV10-1 and TRBJ2-7; possibly TRBD2 for D (6 bases). The CDR3 is 12 residues long. V lost 5 bases and J 3 bases, leaving 8 bases between the germline ends. The germline V gene has CDR1 WNHNN and CDR2 SYGVQD (reference sequence). The DNA of the CDR3 is TGCGCCAGCAGTCCCGGGGGCTACGAGCAGTACTTC. This codes for CASSPGGYEQYF.

This sequence joins TRBV6-6 and TRBJ2-7, with D possibly TRBD1 on 6 matching bases. The ends were cut back, 4 bases at V and 3 bases at J, with 10 bases in the middle. CDR1 and CDR2 (germline): MNHNY, SVGAGI (reference sequence). The CDR3 spans 13 residues. The CDR3 DNA follows: TGTGCCAGCAGTTTACGACAGGACTACGAGCAGTACTTC. Protein: CASSLRQDYEQYF.

This clone was observed once. This chain joins TRBV27 and TRBJ2-3, with TRBD2 matching over 10 bases. The CDR3 has 14 amino acids. The V gene's germline CDR1 is MNHEY and CDR2 SMNVEV (reference sequence). After removal of 3 bases from V and 14 bases from J, the junction contained 11 bases not matched to a gene. CDR3 bases: TGTGCCAGCAGTTTCGCCCTAGCGGGAGCCATTCTGTATTTT. Its protein product is CASSFALAGAILYF.

V usage is TRBV27 and J usage is TRBJ1-5; D remains unclear. Trimming removed 3 bases from V and 2 bases from J, with 14 bases in between. Germline V gene sequence: CDR1 MNHEY, CDR2 SMNVEV (reference sequence). The CDR3 covers 16 residues. CDR3 sequence (DNA): TGTGCCAGCAGTTTGGTAGGAGTGGTGGGCAATCAGCCCCAGCATTTT. It codes for CASSLVGVVGNQPQHF.

CDR3 in amino acids: CASSWGTSGSLRNTQYF. In DNA form, the CDR3 reads TGCGCCAGCAGCTGGGGGACTAGCGGGAGCCTTCGGAATACGCAGTATTTT. The chain recombines TRBV5-1 with TRBJ2-3; 14 positions agree with TRBD2. Germline trimming cut 3 bases from V and 7 bases from J; bases unmatched to any gene: 10. From germline, CDR1 is SGHRS and CDR2 YFSETQ. This CDR3 has 17 residues. The entire variable domain, with the rest obtained from reference TRBV5-1 and TRBJ2-3, is as follows: KAGVTQTPRYLIKTRGQQVTLSCSPISGHRSVSWYQQTPGQGLQFLFEYFSETQRNKGNFPGRFSGRQFSNSRSEMNVSTLELGDSALYLCASSWGTSGSLRNTQYFGPGTRLTVL.

This chain joins TRBV5-1 and TRBJ2-1; 11 nucleotides align to TRBD2. Germline assignment: CDR1 SGHRS and CDR2 YFSETQ. After removal of 4 bases from V and 6 bases from J, the junction contained 3 bases not matched to a gene. The length of the CDR3 is 14 residues. In DNA, the CDR3 is TGCGCCAGCAGCGGTACTAGCGGGAGCAATGAGCAGTTCTTC. Protein sequence: CASSGTSGSNEQFF.

The chain carries TRBV27 and TRBJ1-1; D is unclear. This CDR3 has 13 amino acids. V was pared by 6 bases and J by 6 bases, with 14 bases between. The germline V gene has CDR1 MNHEY and CDR2 SMNVEV (reference sequence). CDR3: CASSQVSFSEAFF. CDR3 nucleotide sequence: TGTGCCAGCAGCCAGGTGAGCTTCTCTGAAGCTTTCTTT.

This chain connects TRBV6-6 to TRBJ1-3, with TRBD1 matching over 7 bases. V dropped 8 bases and J dropped 4; count of bases not matched to a gene: 11. Germline V lookup: CDR1 MNHNY, CDR2 SVGAGI (reference sequence). This CDR3 has 15 residues. CDR3 sequence: CASLGGLLVGNTIYF. The CDR3 coding sequence is TGTGCCAGCCTAGGGGGCCTCCTGGTCGGAAACACCATATATTTT.

This sequence joins TRBV18 and TRBJ1-1; 7 bases are shared with TRBD1. Germline assignment: CDR1 KGHSH and CDR2 LQKENI. The CDR3 is 12 residues long. V was clipped by 5 bases and J by 6 bases; unmatched bases: 3. The CDR3 DNA reads as TGTGCCAGCTCATCACAGGGGCCTGAAGCTTTCTTT. Amino acid sequence: CASSSQGPEAFF.

V usage is TRBV2 and J usage is TRBJ2-5; D perhaps matches TRBD2 (5 bases). The ends were cut back, 6 bases at V and 5 bases at J, with 19 bases in the middle. Germline assignment: CDR1 SNHLY and CDR2 FYNNEI. The CDR3 length is 15 residues. CDR3 sequence (DNA): TGTGCCAGCAGCATCTACAGACTAATGAGGGAGACCCAGTACTTC. Residues: CASSIYRLMRETQYF.